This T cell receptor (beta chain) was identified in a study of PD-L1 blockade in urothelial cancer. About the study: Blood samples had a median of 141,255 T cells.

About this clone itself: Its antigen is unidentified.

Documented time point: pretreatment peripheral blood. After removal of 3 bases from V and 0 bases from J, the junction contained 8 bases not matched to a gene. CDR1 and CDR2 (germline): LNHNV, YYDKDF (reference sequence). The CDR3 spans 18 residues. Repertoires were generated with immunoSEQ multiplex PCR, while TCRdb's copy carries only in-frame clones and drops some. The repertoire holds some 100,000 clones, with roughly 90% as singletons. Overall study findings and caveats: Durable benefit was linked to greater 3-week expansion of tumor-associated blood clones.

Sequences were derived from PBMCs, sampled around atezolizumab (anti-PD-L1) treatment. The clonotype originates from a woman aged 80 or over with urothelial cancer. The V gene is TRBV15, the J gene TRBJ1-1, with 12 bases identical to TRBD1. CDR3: CATSSPGTGGLMNTEAFF. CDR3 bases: TGTGCCACCAGCAGTCCCGGGACAGGGGGCCTTATGAACACTGAAGCTTTCTTT.